A selection of T cell receptor beta chains follows, all from one sample in a study of glioma-infiltrating T cells. Using its own MiXCR run on the multiplex PCR reads, TCRdb lists one record per CDR3 protein. The data contain fewer than 250,000 distinct CDR3 sequences, 32% of them seen just once; the ten biggest clones take up around 20%. Sequencing was done on a sample of glioma tissue, nonneoplastic brain tissue, or PBMCs (not recorded which). The receptors were gathered from a human donor with low-grade glioma or glioblastoma, undergoing nonglioma brain surgery, or in good health (not recorded which). CDR3s include the opening cysteine and the closing phenylalanine or tryptophan. Fields, in order: CDR3 length, V gene, CDR3 protein.

>17|TRBV20-1
CSAGGSLAGSGYNEQFF
>15|TRBV6-1
CASSLLAGEKDTQYF
>14|TRBV11-1
CASSSRESSYEQYF
>15|TRBV28
CASSTGTGFVQPQHF
>15|TRBV29-1
CSVGTGQGGNQPQHF
>15|TRBV7-2
CASSLALRGGSEQYF
>15|TRBV6-1
CASRRLAGRTDTQYF
>15|TRBV5-1
CASSVGTSGSNEQFF
>15|TRBV6-6
CASSYFVQNNQPQHF
>15|TRBV27
CASSFSRPLWDEQFF
>15|TRBV7-9
CASSLGTDLSYEQYF
>14|TRBV27
CASSLSPQGSEQYF
>14|TRBV20-1
CSARVAGGAYEQYF
>14|TRBV27
CASSFQGGGDTQYF
>14|TRBV20-1
CSALTSGGTDTQYF
>12|TRBV6-2/TRBV6-3
CASSRDLLQAFF
>13|TRBV20-1
CSAAGGSLDEQYF
>15|TRBV5-5
CASSLQRPPNYGYTF
>15|TRBV29-1
CSVDGPVRSYNEQFF
>13|TRBV6-5
CASSYSEHDTKYF
>19|TRBV6-6
CASSYFKTSGISSTDTQYF
>18|TRBV5-1
CASSLGLAGLLSTDTQYF
>12|TRBV6-1
CVISGGGAEAFF
>14|TRBV6-1
CASSPRPLNNEQFF
>15|TRBV15
CAAKGLAGDGDTQYF
>12|TRBV20-1
CSARELCPPLHF
>15|TRBV7-3
CASSVAGASYNEQFF
>14|TRBV27
CASSRQGTNTEAFF
>15|TRBV6-2/TRBV6-3
CVSSSPLEGHNEQFF
>21|TRBV7-9
CASSFYICSARADREFSPLHF
>16|TRBV6-6
CDSSYSRLAVYNEQSF
>14|TRBV20-1
CSVPTGYYTYEQYF
>14|TRBV7-2
CASSLAPGSYEQYF
>15|TRBV6-4
CASSPVGGGTDTQYF
>14|TRBV7-9
CASSPGLGYNEQFF
>15|TRBV20-1
CSAPPGGLNTGELFF
>13|TRBV4-1
CASSQETGGKQFF
>17|TRBV4-2
CASSQDPGLAGVLEQFF
>14|TRBV30
CAWSRGASEDEQFF
>16|TRBV20-1
CSARARGQYATDTQYF
>16|TRBV4-2
CASSQEDVYSGNTIYF
>14|TRBV6-1
CASSQPGLHYEQYF
>14|TRBV27
CASKPQGEGYGYTF
>15|TRBV7-3
CASSLGQGAVYEQYF
>15|TRBV19
CASSSSGTSYNEQFF
>14|TRBV27
CASSPMSGRYEQYF
>15|TRBV6-1
CASKGADRGMYEQYF
>17|TRBV6-1
CASSSERAGQGNQPQHF
>13|TRBV19
CASSIGTGYGYTF
>14|TRBV2
CASSYELGSYEQYF